This is a list of T cell receptor beta chains from one sample in a study of monozygotic twins with inflammatory bowel disease. From the 5' RACE reads, TCRdb lists one entry per CDR3 protein and no DNA. The sample totals 350,000 to 550,000 distinct CDR3 sequences; its top ten clones hold 2% to 3%. The sample was blood. The origin of the receptors is a human donor with ulcerative colitis or Crohn's disease, or a healthy co-twin of an affected twin (not recorded which). Each CDR3 is given with its conserved first and last residue. Fields, in order: CDR3 length, J gene, V gene, CDR3 protein.

len: 15
j_gene: TRBJ2-1
v_gene: TRBV7-3
CDR3aa: CASSTSGGAQYEQFF

len: 13
j_gene: TRBJ2-2
v_gene: TRBV4-3
CDR3aa: CASSQEWYGELFF

len: 16
j_gene: TRBJ2-3
v_gene: TRBV19
CDR3aa: CASSRLGGLDNSAQYF

len: 13
j_gene: TRBJ2-1
v_gene: TRBV7-2
CDR3aa: CASSLVADNEQFF

len: 15
j_gene: TRBJ2-2
v_gene: TRBV28
CDR3aa: CASSSAGEPVGELFF

len: 14
j_gene: TRBJ2-1
v_gene: TRBV5-1
CDR3aa: CASSLNAGVNEQFF

len: 11
j_gene: TRBJ1-2
v_gene: TRBV20-1
CDR3aa: CSAGTDYGYTF

len: 14
j_gene: TRBJ2-7
v_gene: TRBV12-3/TRBV12-4
CDR3aa: CASRNVRDGYEQYF

len: 14
j_gene: TRBJ2-4
v_gene: TRBV19
CDR3aa: CASSRGRAKNIQYF

len: 13
j_gene: TRBJ2-3
v_gene: TRBV5-1
CDR3aa: CASSVRLEDTQYF

len: 17
j_gene: TRBJ2-1
v_gene: TRBV5-4
CDR3aa: CASSYRLAGSLYNEQFF

len: 16
j_gene: TRBJ2-7
v_gene: TRBV13
CDR3aa: CASSSKDRGLTYEQYF

len: 15
j_gene: TRBJ1-1
v_gene: TRBV19
CDR3aa: CASSIVPGSHTEAFF

len: 17
j_gene: TRBJ2-1
v_gene: TRBV7-2
CDR3aa: CASSLAPSGLATGEQFF

len: 17
j_gene: TRBJ2-1
v_gene: TRBV6-2/TRBV6-3
CDR3aa: CASSRAWAGTGVNEQFF

len: 12
j_gene: TRBJ2-3
v_gene: TRBV3-1
CDR3aa: CASSPSSDTQYF